The 12 T cell receptor beta chains reported below all come from one sample, sequenced in a study of early T cells in non-severe SARS-CoV-2 infection. TCRdb passed the 5' RACE reads through MiXCR, listing each CDR3 protein once. Here the sample spans roughly 69,000 distinct CDR3 sequences, roughly 10% being singletons. The sequencing used whole blood, collected at baseline. The receptors come from an adult who was a healthcare worker with PCR-confirmed SARS-CoV-2 infection or an uninfected control (not recorded which).

This clonotype was recorded many times. The rearrangement links TRBV29-1 to TRBJ1-2, with no clear D. V lost 3 bases to trimming and J lost 8 bases, with 16 bases between them. The CDR3 is 13 residues long. The germline V gene has CDR1 SQVTM and CDR2 ANQGSEA. CDR3 sequence (DNA): TGCAGCGTTGAGGCAGAATTGGCTCGAGGCTACACCTTC. It is translated as CSVEAELARGYTF. Filled out from reference TRBV29-1 and TRBJ1-2, the complete variable domain reads SAVISQKPSRDICQRGTSLTIQCQVDSQVTMMFWYRQQPGQSLTLIATANQGSEATYESGFVIDKFPISRPNLTFSTLTVSNMSPEDSSIYLCSVEAELARGYTFGSGTRLTVV.

This clonotype was observed a handful of times. The chain links TRBV20-1 to TRBJ1-1; D remains unclear. The V gene lost 0 bases and the J gene lost 4 bases, with 9 bases spanning the gap. There are 13 residues in the CDR3. Germline V CDR1 and CDR2: DFQATT, SNEGSKA (reference sequence). DNA of the CDR3: TGCAGTGCTAGAGATCAAGGGAGCACTGAAGCTTTCTTT. Translated: CSARDQGSTEAFF.

The chain links TRBV5-4 to TRBJ2-1; 14 bases match TRBD2. The V gene end was trimmed by 2 bases and the J gene end by 5 bases; junction bases not matched to a gene: 12. The germline V gene encodes CDR1 SGHNT and CDR2 YYREEE (reference sequence). The CDR3 totals 19 residues. CDR3 loop: CASSFPRLAGGPGDNEQFF. The CDR3 DNA follows: TGTGCCAGCAGCTTTCCCAGACTAGCGGGAGGGCCGGGGGACAATGAGCAGTTCTTC.

V and J are TRBV7-9 and TRBJ2-7; D tentatively fits TRBD1 or TRBD2 (5 bases each). Trimming stripped 0 bases from V and 6 bases from J, with 12 bases between. This CDR3 is 14 amino acids long. Germline V gene data show CDR1 as SEHNR and CDR2 as FQNEAQ (reference sequence). CDR3 region: CASSLAGTRGEQYF. CDR3 sequence (DNA): TGTGCCAGCAGCTTAGCAGGGACGAGAGGCGAGCAGTACTTC.

This clonotype was seen more than once but under ten times. CDR3 protein: CASRAQGTGELFF. The CDR3 region has the DNA TGTGCCAGCAGGGCTCAGGGAACCGGGGAGCTGTTTTTT. The V and J genes are TRBV28 and TRBJ2-2, with D possibly matching TRBD1 (5 bases). Deletions cut 6 bases from V and 5 bases from J, with 10 bases between. This CDR3 region has 13 residues. Germline CDR1 MDHEN, CDR2 SYDVKM.

The sample holds a few counts of this clonotype. The chain joins TRBV20-1 to TRBJ2-1; 14 bases fit TRBD2. The V gene end was trimmed by 5 bases and the J gene end by 0 bases; junction bases not matched to a gene: 12. The CDR3 is made up of 19 amino acids. Per germline, CDR1 DFQATT and CDR2 SNEGSKA (reference sequence). For the CDR3, the DNA is TGCAGTGCTCTCGTATACACCGGGACTAGCGGGAGCTCCTACAATGAGCAGTTCTTC. This gives the protein CSALVYTGTSGSSYNEQFF.

In its sample, this clonotype was seen a few times. This sequence joins TRBV20-1 and TRBJ1-1; TRBD1 aligns across 8 bases. Germline CDR1 is DFQATT and CDR2 is SNEGSKA (reference sequence). This CDR3 region has 14 residues. J was trimmed by 1 base and V by 2 bases; bases with no gene match: 3. The DNA for the CDR3 is TGCAGTGCTAGACAGGGGGCATGGAACACTGAAGCTTTCTTT. Protein product: CSARQGAWNTEAFF.

The V and J genes are TRBV28 and TRBJ2-7; maybe TRBD1 (5 bases). The CDR3 has 13 residues. CDR1 MDHEN and CDR2 SYDVKM come from the germline V gene. Trimming left V 6 bases short and J 3 bases short, with 12 bases between. The CDR3 reads CASSRTDSYEQYF. The CDR3 DNA follows: TGTGCCAGCAGCCGAACAGACAGCTACGAGCAGTACTTC.

The V and J genes are TRBV10-3 and TRBJ2-2; D not resolved. The V and J ends lost 8 bases and 5 bases respectively, with 15 bases between them. The CDR3 has 14 amino acids. The germline gives CDR1 ENHRY, CDR2 SYGVKD. In nucleotides, the CDR3 is TGTGCCATCGGGAATCGTCTAGGGACCGGGGAGCTGTTTTTT. Translation: CAIGNRLGTGELFF.

As regards this clonotype: Given a much more abundant clone one base away, this may be a read error. The chain recombines TRBV24-1 with TRBJ2-1; a weak D match, TRBD2 (5 bases). Per the germline V gene, CDR1 is KGHDR and CDR2 is SFDVKD. The length of the CDR3 is 14 residues. Trimming cost V 8 bases and J 3 bases, with 13 bases left between them. The CDR3 spells CATTGSEDYNEQFF. The CDR3 DNA reads TGTGCCACCACGGGGAGCGAGGACTACAATGAGCAGTTCTTC.

This clonotype was picked up a small number of times. This chain connects TRBV7-9 to TRBJ2-7, with D perhaps TRBD1 (6 bases). The CDR3 has 16 amino acids. CDR1 and CDR2 from the germline V gene are SEHNR and FQNEAQ (reference sequence). The V gene lost 5 bases and the J gene lost 3 bases, with 20 bases spanning the gap. The CDR3 coding sequence is TGTGCCAGCAGCCTAGGGACCGGGACAAGTGACTACGAGCAGTACTTC. It is translated as CASSLGTGTSDYEQYF.

This clonotype was seen ten or more times. The chain uses TRBV19 and TRBJ1-5; 9 nucleotides agree with TRBD1. This CDR3 is 17 amino acids long. Germline CDR1 reads LNHDA; CDR2 reads SQIVND (reference sequence). V gave up 4 bases and J gave up 0 bases; unmatched junction bases: 7. CDR3 DNA: TGTGCCAGTAGTACCCTCACAGGGGGCCGTAGCAATCAGCCCCAGCATTTT. Translating gives CASSTLTGGRSNQPQHF.